The source of this T cell receptor beta chain is a study of beta chain features in type 1 diabetes. Regarding the study as a whole: There were fewer insertions and more deletions at the VDJ junctions of type 1 diabetes patients. Within patients, naive, central memory and Treg TCRB repertoires seemed more similar than within healthy donors.

V lost 4 bases, J lost 8 bases, and 20 bases lay in between. Germline V CDR1 and CDR2: SGHAT, FQNNGV. The CDR3 sequence is 15 residues long. Sorted CD4+ subsets: naive, central memory, regulatory, stem cell-like memory (CD45RO/CCR7/CD25/CD127/CD95/CD27 panel). Expressed TCRB transcripts were sequenced because the isolated RNA had all been reverse transcribed beforehand. Generated by immunoSEQ multiplex PCR, the TCRdb table keeps only in-frame clones and is missing some. The sample has around 190,000 clones, 13% seen once. This clone was observed a handful of times. The antigen is not known. The sample taken for sequencing was central memory CD4+ T cells from blood. The source is a woman under 30 in good health. This sequence joins TRBV11-2 and TRBJ1-2; the D gene is possibly TRBD1 (6 bases). This chain's CDR3 is CASSWSPSTGRGYTF. The CDR3 nucleotides are TGTGCCAGCAGCTGGTCACCTTCAACAGGGAGAGGCTACACCTTC.